This TCR beta chain was documented in a study of OX40 agonist ivuxolimab in advanced cancers. Study information: Having had anti-PD-1, anti-PD-L1 or anti-CTLA-4 therapy before was allowed, and 40% to 45% had some.

Patients had blood sampled at baseline and again on cycle 4 day 1 and cycle 7 day 1. The protocol was immunoSEQ multiplex PCR, while the TCRdb copy is restricted to in-frame clones and leaves out a portion. The sample holds more than 50,000 clones, approximately 83% seen once. The origin of this receptor is an adult with an advanced solid tumor such as melanoma, head and neck, liver or kidney cancer. The sample here was CD4+ or CD8+ T cells sorted from blood, taken in a trial of the OX40 agonist ivuxolimab.

Here the CDR3 reads CASSYTRGENYGYTF. The CDR3 DNA follows: TGTGCCAGCAGTTATACCAGGGGTGAGAACTATGGCTACACCTTC. The V gene is TRBV6-5, the J gene TRBJ1-2; a weak D match, TRBD1 (6 bases). The CDR3 runs to 15 residues. V was clipped by 3 bases and J by 2 bases, with 13 bases between them. Germline CDR1 reads MNHEY; CDR2 reads SVGAGI.